Included here is one T cell receptor beta chain sequence, with context. Assay: immunoSEQ multiplex PCR; the TCRdb copy retains only in-frame clones and omits some. In the table there are approximately 70,000 clones, under 95% of which are singletons. This entry is derived from a study of OX40 agonist ivuxolimab in advanced cancers. Across the study: Ivuxolimab, an agonist antibody against OX40 (CD134), was given to patients. From 23 to 79 years was the age range, with a mean of around 54 years, and around 83% were male. Partial responses were observed in three patients, of whom one had hepatocellular carcinoma and two had cutaneous melanoma.

This sequence originates from an adult with an advanced solid tumor such as melanoma, head and neck, liver or kidney cancer. The sample here was CD4+ or CD8+ T cells sorted from blood, taken in a trial of the OX40 agonist ivuxolimab.

CDR3 sequence reads: CGVIGDSSYEQYF. DNA for the CDR3: TGTGGGGTAATCGGAGATAGCTCCTACGAGCAGTACTTC. The gene calls are TRBV12-5 and TRBJ2-7; no clear D. This CDR3 spans 13 amino acids. CDR1 is LGHNT, CDR2 FRNRAP, per germline.